This T cell receptor (beta chain) emerged from a study of cytomegalovirus exposure and HLA in healthy donors. Across the study: Of the donors genotyped, approximately 410 in all, 75% to 90% fell in the Caucasian-associated ancestry cluster. Study observations and caveats: Cytomegalovirus association was assigned to about 150 TCR beta chains. Per a prior analysis, the majority of TCR beta V segments were productive roughly 87% or roughly 30% of the time. Across all donors, roughly uniform sequencing depth was an assumption of the presence/absence analyses.

About this clone itself: The antigen remains undetermined.

The CDR3 has 17 amino acids. Trimming pared 2 bases from V and 2 bases from J, leaving 18 bases between. In germline, CDR1 is PRHDT, CDR2 FYEKMQ (reference sequence). The PCR employed 60 Vbeta primers together with 13 Jbeta primers. Sequencing used immunoSEQ multiplex PCR; TCRdb keeps in-frame clones, though not all of them. The table lists about 120,000 clones, over 60% of them singletons. The receptor's source is a woman in her forties in good health and CMV-seropositive. Sample: PBMCs. The gene calls are TRBV13 and TRBJ1-2, with no clear D. CDR3 bases: TGTGCCAGCAGCTTATATGGGCCAAAAAGTTCCAACTATGGCTACACCTTC. It specifies CASSLYGPKSSNYGYTF.